The sequence of this T cell receptor (beta chain) was determined in a study of T cell responses to AZD1222 COVID-19 vaccine. The germline V gene has CDR1 SGHTS and CDR2 YDEGEE. V lost 5 bases, J lost 0 bases, and 18 bases lay in between. The CDR3 contains 17 residues. Data came from immunoSEQ multiplex PCR; TCRdb stores just in-frame clones and leaves some out. The repertoire holds about 93,000 clones, with 85% to 90% as singletons. Doses given second, at about 4 or about 12 weeks, were pooled. The chain has TRBV5-8 and TRBJ2-1, with D perhaps TRBD1 (6 bases). The TCR originated in an adult who received the AZD1222 COVID-19 vaccine. This sample comprised peripheral blood, obtained 28 days after the second AZD1222 dose. The CDR3 region has the DNA TGTGCCAGCAGTTCCGACAGGTTTGGGTACTCCTACAATGAGCAGTTCTTC. Translating gives CASSSDRFGYSYNEQFF.